The present TCR beta chain was sequenced within a study of blood T cell repertoires in COVID-19. Study as a whole: COVID-19 samples, acute and convalescent, were from the United States, Italy and Spain. The cDNA or gDNA used as material had been derived from T cells, B-cell-depleted T cells, or PBMCs.

Some clones are missing from TCRdb's copy, which holds only in-frame ones; the method was immunoSEQ multiplex PCR. The repertoire holds around 250,000 clones, with 70% to 90% as singletons. The CDR3 has 15 residues. The germline V and J ends were trimmed by 1 base and 4 bases, with 11 bases remaining between them. The V gene's germline CDR1 is SGHDT and CDR2 YYEEEE. The specimen was peripheral blood. The rearrangement links TRBV5-6 to TRBJ2-2, with D tentatively TRBD1 (6 bases). The TCR was taken from a woman between 65 and 79 years old with active or convalescent COVID-19. CDR3: CASSLTGRGTGELFF. The CDR3 DNA sequence: TGTGCCAGCAGCTTGACAGGGAGAGGCACCGGGGAGCTGTTTTTT.